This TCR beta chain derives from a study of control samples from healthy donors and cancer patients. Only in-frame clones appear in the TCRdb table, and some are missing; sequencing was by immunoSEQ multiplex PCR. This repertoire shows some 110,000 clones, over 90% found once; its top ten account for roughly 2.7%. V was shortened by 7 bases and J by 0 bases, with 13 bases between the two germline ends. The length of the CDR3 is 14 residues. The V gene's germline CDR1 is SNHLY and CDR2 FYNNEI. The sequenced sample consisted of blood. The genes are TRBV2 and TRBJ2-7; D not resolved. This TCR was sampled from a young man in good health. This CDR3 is CASTASWSSYEQYF. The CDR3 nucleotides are TGTGCCAGCACTGCTAGTTGGAGCTCCTACGAGCAGTACTTC. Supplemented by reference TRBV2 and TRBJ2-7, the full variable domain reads EPEVTQTPSHQVTQMGQEVILRCVPISNHLYFYWYRQILGQKVEFLVSFYNNEISEKSEIFDDQFSVERPDGSNFTLKIRSTKLEDSAMYFCASTASWSSYEQYFGPGTRLTVT.